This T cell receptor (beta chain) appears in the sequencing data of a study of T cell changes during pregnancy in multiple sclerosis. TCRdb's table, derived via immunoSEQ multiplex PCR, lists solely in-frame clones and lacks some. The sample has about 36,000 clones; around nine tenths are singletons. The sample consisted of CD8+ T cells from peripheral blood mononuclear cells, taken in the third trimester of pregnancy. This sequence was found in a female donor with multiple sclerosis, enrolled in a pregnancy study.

The CDR3 reads CASSQDTRQGVGSPLHF. The CDR3, as DNA: TGTGCCAGCAGCCAAGATACCAGACAGGGTGTAGGATCACCCCTCCACTTT. V gene TRBV4-2 combines with J gene TRBJ1-6; 7 bases align to TRBD1. Germline assignment: CDR1 LGHNA and CDR2 YNFKEQ. The CDR3 runs 17 residues. V gave up 0 bases and J gave up 10 bases; unmatched junction bases: 12.